Following are 14 T cell receptor beta chains from one sample sequenced in a study of T cell responses to AZD1222 COVID-19 vaccine. Profiling relied on immunoSEQ multiplex PCR, and the TCRdb table lists in-frame clones only, not all of them. The sample contains about 180,000 clones, around nine tenths of which appear only once. The sequencing used peripheral blood, collected 28 days after the second AZD1222 dose. These receptors came from an adult who received the AZD1222 COVID-19 vaccine.

The chain is built from TRBV28 and TRBJ2-7, with 8 bases that match TRBD1. The germline CDR1 and CDR2 sequences are MDHEN and SYDVKM. This CDR3 region has 14 residues. After removal of 6 bases from V and 6 bases from J, the junction contained 10 bases not matched to a gene. The DNA of the CDR3 is TGTGCCAGCAGGTTGGACAGGGTGGTAGTCGAGCAGTACTTC. It codes for CASRLDRVVVEQYF.

The chain recombines TRBV10-3 with TRBJ1-2, with D unresolved. The CDR3 is made up of 14 amino acids. The V gene lost 3 bases and the J gene lost 2 bases, with 10 bases spanning the gap. Germline lookup yields CDR1 ENHRY and CDR2 SYGVKD. The DNA of the CDR3 is TGTGCCATCAGTGACACCCGGGAGAACTATGGCTACACCTTC. Its translation: CAISDTRENYGYTF.

The chain uses TRBV29-1 and TRBJ2-3, with 8 bases lining up with TRBD1. The CDR3 has 14 residues. In germline, CDR1 is SQVTM, CDR2 ANQGSEA. Germline trimming cut 6 bases from V and 4 bases from J; bases unmatched to any gene: 9. In nucleotides, the CDR3 is TGCAGCGTCGAAAGGACAGGGATCGCAGATACGCAGTATTTT. This gives the protein CSVERTGIADTQYF.

The CDR3: CASRGGDYEQYF. The CDR3 nucleotides read TGTGCCAGCAGGGGGGGAGACTACGAGCAGTACTTC. J is TRBJ2-7 and V is TRBV7-2; a possible D gene is TRBD2 (6 bases). V lost 6 bases and J lost 3, with 9 bases in between. The V gene's germline CDR1 is SGHTA and CDR2 FQGNSA. The CDR3 extends over 12 amino acids.

V gene TRBV5-1 combines with J gene TRBJ2-5; a possible D gene is TRBD1 (6 bases). Germline loops: CDR1 SGHRS, CDR2 YFSETQ. V dropped 4 bases and J dropped 3 bases, with 13 bases sitting between them. This CDR3 has 14 residues. CDR3 loop: CASSAGQSEETQYF. For the CDR3, the DNA is TGCGCCAGCAGCGCCGGACAGTCCGAAGAGACCCAGTACTTC.

The rearrangement joins TRBV13 to TRBJ2-7; TRBD2 matches at 8 bases. V was pared by 7 bases and J by 3 bases, with 5 bases of the junction left unmatched. Germline loops: CDR1 PRHDT, CDR2 FYEKMQ (reference sequence). CDR3 size: 13 residues. CDR3 loop: CASTTSGLYEQYF. DNA for the CDR3: TGTGCCAGCACTACTAGCGGCCTCTACGAGCAGTACTTC.

The sample holds one count of this clone. V gene TRBV11-2 combines with J gene TRBJ2-2; 7 bases align to TRBD2. Trimming took 1 base from V and 4 from J; bases not matched to a gene: 6. Germline V gene sequence: CDR1 SGHAT, CDR2 FQNNGV. CDR3 length equals 16 residues. The CDR3 here is CASSLVVAGLTGELFF. The CDR3 DNA follows: TGTGCCAGCAGCTTAGTGGTAGCGGGCCTCACCGGGGAGCTGTTTTTT.

J is TRBJ1-1 and V is TRBV19; 8 bases agree with TRBD1. The germline V gene has CDR1 LNHDA and CDR2 SQIVND (reference sequence). This CDR3 comprises 15 residues. V shed 3 bases and J 5 bases; nucleotides not matched to a gene: 8. The CDR3 reads CASSIWQGAGTEAFF. The CDR3 nucleotides read TGTGCCAGTAGTATTTGGCAGGGGGCTGGGACTGAAGCTTTCTTT.

The chain has TRBV7-3 and TRBJ2-3; tentatively, D is TRBD2 (5 bases). Trimming removed 5 bases at V and 2 bases at J, with 8 bases between. This CDR3 is built from 13 residues. The germline gives CDR1 SGHTA, CDR2 FQGTGA. The CDR3 DNA sequence: TGTGCCAGCAGCCGCGACTACACAGATACGCAGTATTTT. As protein: CASSRDYTDTQYF.

This chain links TRBV12-2 with TRBJ1-2. TRBV12-2 is described as a pseudogene. There are 14 residues in the CDR3. The DNA for the CDR3 is TGTGCAAGTCTCTTTCGGGGACCTCACGATGGCTACACCTTC. This gives the protein CASLFRGPHDGYTF.

This sequence joins TRBV10-2 and TRBJ2-7; the D is unclear. The CDR3 totals 15 residues. CDR1 and CDR2 from the germline V gene are WSHSY and SAAADI. Trimming shortened V by 1 base and J by 2 bases, and 12 bases separated the two germline ends. This CDR3 reads CASSELGYSAYEQYF. The CDR3 region has the DNA TGCGCCAGCAGTGAGTTGGGCTACTCGGCCTACGAGCAGTACTTC.

This chain connects TRBV2 to TRBJ1-4, with TRBD1 identical over 7 bases. The V and J ends lost 11 bases and 6 bases, in that order; junction bases with no gene match: 9. Germline-derived CDR1 and CDR2 are SNHLY and FYNNEI. The CDR3 length is 13 residues. The CDR3 protein is CAFKGAPDEKLFF. The CDR3 coding sequence is TGTGCCTTCAAGGGGGCGCCGGATGAAAAACTGTTTTTT.

CDR3 residues: CASSSPGLEQFF. Here the CDR3 DNA reads TGTGCCAGCAGCTCTCCCGGCCTAGAGCAGTTCTTC. The gene calls are TRBV5-6 and TRBJ2-1; D is uncertain. Germline V gene sequence: CDR1 SGHDT, CDR2 YYEEEE. This CDR3 contains 12 residues. Trimming left V 3 bases short and J 10 bases short, with 11 bases between.

The chain carries TRBV6-4 and TRBJ2-2, with D perhaps TRBD1 or TRBD2 (5 bases each). V lost 4 bases to trimming and J lost 2 bases, with 8 bases between them. CDR1 is MRHNA, CDR2 SNTAGT, per germline. This CDR3 spans 14 amino acids. The CDR3 loop is CASSVGENTGELFF. As DNA, the CDR3 is TGTGCCAGCAGTGTGGGGGAAAACACCGGGGAGCTGTTTTTT.